Listed below are T cell receptor beta chains from one sample, sequenced in a study of T cell responses to AZD1222 COVID-19 vaccine. Using immunoSEQ multiplex PCR, the repertoire was profiled, and TCRdb retains in-frame clones only, with some absent. The sample yields 25,000 to 35,000 clones, 78% seen once. Sequencing used peripheral blood, obtained on day 0 of AZD1222 vaccination. The receptor source for this set is an adult in good health. Each CDR3 is given with its conserved first and last residue. Each record gives: J gene, V gene, D gene, clone size, CDR3 protein, CDR3 DNA. A D gene is named only where the DNA matches it firmly. Part of the rows lack a size; the others show once, few, many or a class for expanded clones.

J gene: TRBJ1-1; V gene: TRBV30; D gene: NA; clone size: NA; CDR3 protein: CAWSMGRFEAFF; CDR3 DNA: TGTGCCTGGAGTATGGGCAGGTTTGAAGCTTTCTTT
J gene: TRBJ1-2; V gene: TRBV5-4; D gene: NA; clone size: once; CDR3 protein: CASSLAAGANYGYTF; CDR3 DNA: TGTGCCAGCAGCTTGGCGGCGGGAGCTAACTATGGCTACACCTTC
J gene: TRBJ1-5; V gene: TRBV7-8; D gene: NA; clone size: NA; CDR3 protein: CASAGREGNQPQHF; CDR3 DNA: TGTGCCTCCGCCGGGAGGGAGGGTAATCAGCCCCAGCATTTT
J gene: TRBJ2-4; V gene: TRBV6-1; D gene: NA; clone size: once; CDR3 protein: CASSDQLLGAKNIQYF; CDR3 DNA: TGTGCCAGCAGTGACCAACTGTTGGGTGCCAAAAACATTCAGTACTTC
J gene: TRBJ1-5; V gene: TRBV7-2; D gene: NA; clone size: NA; CDR3 protein: CASSPRAAYNQPQHF; CDR3 DNA: TGTGCCAGCAGCCCGAGGGCAGCCTATAATCAGCCCCAGCATTTT
J gene: TRBJ2-5; V gene: TRBV10-3; D gene: TRBD2; clone size: NA; CDR3 protein: CAIRTSGGGTQYF; CDR3 DNA: TGTGCCATCAGGACTAGCGGGGGAGGGACCCAGTACTTC
J gene: TRBJ1-2; V gene: TRBV30; D gene: NA; clone size: NA; CDR3 protein: CAWSVRGGVGYTF; CDR3 DNA: TGTGCCTGGAGTGTACGGGGAGGGGTCGGCTACACCTTC
J gene: TRBJ1-4; V gene: TRBV2; D gene: TRBD1; clone size: NA; CDR3 protein: CASRDREKGEKLFF; CDR3 DNA: TGTGCCAGCAGAGACAGGGAAAAGGGGGAAAAACTGTTTTTT
J gene: TRBJ1-1; V gene: TRBV6-5; D gene: NA; clone size: few; CDR3 protein: CASRTQGRFTEAFF; CDR3 DNA: TGTGCCAGCAGGACGCAGGGGCGTTTCACTGAAGCTTTCTTT
J gene: TRBJ1-4; V gene: TRBV3-1/TRBV3-2; D gene: TRBD1; clone size: NA; CDR3 protein: CASRRGTDVEKLFF; CDR3 DNA: TGTGCCAGCAGAAGAGGGACAGATGTTGAAAAACTGTTTTTT
J gene: TRBJ2-1; V gene: TRBV18; D gene: NA; clone size: NA; CDR3 protein: CASSPQHNEQFF; CDR3 DNA: TGTGCCAGCTCACCCCAGCACAATGAGCAGTTCTTC
J gene: TRBJ2-2; V gene: TRBV7-3; D gene: NA; clone size: NA; CDR3 protein: CASTRDGNTGELFF; CDR3 DNA: TGTGCCAGCACAAGGGACGGGAACACCGGGGAGCTGTTTTTT
J gene: TRBJ1-1; V gene: TRBV5-1; D gene: NA; clone size: NA; CDR3 protein: CASSSDGWAEAFF; CDR3 DNA: TGCGCCAGCAGCTCTGACGGGTGGGCTGAAGCTTTCTTT
J gene: TRBJ2-7; V gene: TRBV7-9; D gene: TRBD1; clone size: NA; CDR3 protein: CASSLDQGAYEQYF; CDR3 DNA: TGTGCCAGCAGCTTAGACCAGGGGGCCTACGAGCAGTACTTC
J gene: TRBJ2-5; V gene: TRBV3-1/TRBV3-2; D gene: TRBD1; clone size: NA; CDR3 protein: CASSPWDRTQETQYF; CDR3 DNA: TGTGCCAGCAGCCCCTGGGACAGGACTCAAGAGACCCAGTACTTC
J gene: TRBJ2-1; V gene: TRBV11-2; D gene: TRBD1; clone size: medium-sized; CDR3 protein: CASSLTGTGMSGEQFF; CDR3 DNA: TGTGCCAGCAGCTTAACCGGGACAGGCATGTCGGGGGAGCAGTTCTTC
J gene: TRBJ1-2; V gene: TRBV6-5; D gene: TRBD1; clone size: once; CDR3 protein: CASSRTGNNYGYTF; CDR3 DNA: TGTGCCAGCAGTAGGACAGGGAACAACTATGGCTACACCTTC
J gene: TRBJ2-5; V gene: TRBV18; D gene: TRBD2; clone size: NA; CDR3 protein: CASSPGGKRETQYF; CDR3 DNA: TGTGCCAGCTCACCGGGGGGGAAACGAGAGACCCAGTACTTC